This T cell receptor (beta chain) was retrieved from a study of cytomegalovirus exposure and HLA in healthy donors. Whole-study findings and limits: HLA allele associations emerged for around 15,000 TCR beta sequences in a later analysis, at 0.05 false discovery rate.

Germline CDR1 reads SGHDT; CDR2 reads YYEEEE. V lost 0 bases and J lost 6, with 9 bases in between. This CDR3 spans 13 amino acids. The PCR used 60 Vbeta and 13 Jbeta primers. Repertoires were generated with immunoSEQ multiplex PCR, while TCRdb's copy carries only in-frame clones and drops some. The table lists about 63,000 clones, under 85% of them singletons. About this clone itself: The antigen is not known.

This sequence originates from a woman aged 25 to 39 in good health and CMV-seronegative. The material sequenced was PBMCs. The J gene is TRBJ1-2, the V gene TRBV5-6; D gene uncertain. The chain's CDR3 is CASSLVATDGYTF. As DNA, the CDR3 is TGTGCCAGCAGCTTGGTCGCTACAGATGGCTACACCTTC.